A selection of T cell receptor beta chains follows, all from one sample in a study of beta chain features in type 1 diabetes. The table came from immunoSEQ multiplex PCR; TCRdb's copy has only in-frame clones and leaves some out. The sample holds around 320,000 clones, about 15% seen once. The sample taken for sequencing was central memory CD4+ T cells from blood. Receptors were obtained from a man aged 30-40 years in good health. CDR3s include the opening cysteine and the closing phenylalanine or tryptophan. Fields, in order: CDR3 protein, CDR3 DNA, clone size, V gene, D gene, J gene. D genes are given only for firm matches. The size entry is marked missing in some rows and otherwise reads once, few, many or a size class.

CDR3: CASSKSASSTDTQYF
DNA: TGCGCCAGCAGCAAAAGCGCTTCTAGCACAGATACGCAGTATTTT
size: few
V: TRBV5-1
D: .
J: TRBJ2-3

CDR3: CSARMWTEAFF
DNA: TGCAGTGCTAGAATGTGGACAGAAGCTTTCTTT
size: .
V: TRBV20-1
D: .
J: TRBJ1-1

CDR3: CASSQDVGVLFF
DNA: TGTGCCAGCAGCCAAGACGTTGGAGTTCTGTTCTTC
size: few
V: TRBV7-2
D: .
J: TRBJ2-1

CDR3: CASSYSGDYGYTF
DNA: TGTGCCAGCAGTTACTCGGGCGACTATGGCTACACCTTC
size: few
V: TRBV6-5
D: .
J: TRBJ1-2

CDR3: CATSRPGTGNYGYTF
DNA: TGTGCCACCAGCAGACCCGGGACAGGAAACTATGGCTACACCTTC
size: few
V: TRBV15
D: TRBD1
J: TRBJ1-2

CDR3: CASSRTASGYNEQFF
DNA: TGTGCCAGCAGTCGAACTGCTAGCGGATACAATGAGCAGTTCTTC
size: .
V: TRBV7-3
D: TRBD2
J: TRBJ2-1

CDR3: CASKNRAEQYF
DNA: TGTGCCAGCAAAAACAGAGCCGAGCAGTACTTC
size: .
V: TRBV6-1
D: .
J: TRBJ2-7

CDR3: CASSLPDGANYGYTF
DNA: TGTGCCAGCAGCTTACCGGACGGGGCCAACTATGGCTACACCTTC
size: .
V: TRBV7-9
D: .
J: TRBJ1-2

CDR3: CASSARTGTNEKLFF
DNA: TGTGCCAGCAGCGCTCGGACAGGAACTAATGAAAAACTGTTTTTT
size: few
V: TRBV7-6
D: TRBD1
J: TRBJ1-4

CDR3: CASSRQQMNTEAFF
DNA: TGTGCCAGCAGTCGACAGCAGATGAACACTGAAGCTTTCTTT
size: few
V: TRBV6-1
D: .
J: TRBJ1-1

CDR3: CASSESAGARRGYTF
DNA: TGTGCCAGCAGTGAGTCGGCGGGGGCCAGGAGAGGCTACACCTTC
size: .
V: TRBV6-4
D: .
J: TRBJ1-2

CDR3: CASSWTSGKTGDGTDTQYF
DNA: TGTGCCAGCAGTTGGACTAGCGGAAAAACGGGAGATGGCACAGATACGCAGTATTTT
size: few
V: TRBV2
D: TRBD2
J: TRBJ2-3

CDR3: CASSLSRGRPYEQYF
DNA: TGTGCCAGCAGTTTAAGTAGGGGGCGCCCCTACGAGCAGTACTTC
size: .
V: TRBV27
D: TRBD1
J: TRBJ2-7

CDR3: CASSKPLAKNIQYF
DNA: TGTGCCAGCAGCAAACCGCTAGCCAAAAACATTCAGTACTTC
size: few
V: TRBV6-6
D: .
J: TRBJ2-4

CDR3: CASGDRGWQPQHF
DNA: TGTGCCAGCGGGGACAGGGGCTGGCAGCCCCAGCATTTT
size: few
V: TRBV25-1
D: TRBD1
J: TRBJ1-5

CDR3: CASSLDSGAGELFF
DNA: TGTGCCAGCAGCTTAGATTCAGGGGCCGGGGAGCTGTTTTTT
size: once
V: TRBV7-6
D: .
J: TRBJ2-2

CDR3: CASTSNSGRAGETQYF
DNA: TGTGCCAGCACCTCTAATAGCGGGAGGGCCGGAGAGACCCAGTACTTC
size: .
V: TRBV5-4
D: TRBD2
J: TRBJ2-5

CDR3: CASSEIGTGELFF
DNA: TGTGCCAGCAGTGAGATTGGCACCGGGGAGCTGTTTTTT
size: few
V: TRBV6-4
D: .
J: TRBJ2-2

CDR3: CASSFTGGSSAEAFF
DNA: TGCGCCAGCAGCTTCACAGGGGGCAGTAGCGCTGAAGCTTTCTTT
size: .
V: TRBV5-1
D: TRBD1
J: TRBJ1-1

CDR3: CASSWVGVGEQFF
DNA: TGTGCCAGCAGCTGGGTGGGGGTCGGTGAGCAGTTCTTC
size: few
V: TRBV5-1
D: .
J: TRBJ2-1

CDR3: CASSPPGGTQYF
DNA: TGTGCCAGCAGCCCCCCTGGGGGTACGCAGTATTTT
size: .
V: TRBV5-6
D: .
J: TRBJ2-3

CDR3: CASSSPDRGSYGYTF
DNA: TGTGCCAGCAGTTCCCCGGACAGGGGATCTTATGGCTACACCTTC
size: .
V: TRBV25-1
D: TRBD1
J: TRBJ1-2

CDR3: CASSLVDAKKLFF
DNA: TGTGCCAGCAGCTTGGTGGACGCAAAAAAACTGTTTTTT
size: many
V: TRBV5-4
D: .
J: TRBJ1-4

CDR3: CASSLGLGLLNEQFF
DNA: TGTGCCAGCAGCTTGGGACTAGGACTCCTTAATGAGCAGTTCTTC
size: many
V: TRBV11-1
D: TRBD2
J: TRBJ2-1

CDR3: CASSRLANEQFF
DNA: TGTGCCAGTTCACGACTGGCTAATGAGCAGTTCTTC
size: few
V: TRBV19
D: .
J: TRBJ2-1

CDR3: CASSLLGGDTDTQYF
DNA: TGCGCCAGCAGCCTGTTGGGAGGGGATACAGATACGCAGTATTTT
size: .
V: TRBV4-3
D: TRBD2
J: TRBJ2-3

CDR3: CASSRGSPSTDTQYF
DNA: TGTGCCAGCAGCCGGGGGAGCCCGAGCACAGATACGCAGTATTTT
size: .
V: TRBV7-9
D: .
J: TRBJ2-3

CDR3: CASSPDGHGGVRGYTF
DNA: TGTGCCAGCAGCCCAGACGGACACGGGGGGGTGCGGGGCTACACCTTC
size: .
V: TRBV7-2
D: .
J: TRBJ1-2

CDR3: CASSNSGSSYNEQFF
DNA: TGTGCCAGCAGCAACAGCGGGAGCTCCTACAATGAGCAGTTCTTC
size: .
V: TRBV11-2
D: TRBD2
J: TRBJ2-1

CDR3: CASSQLAGTQETQYF
DNA: TGTGCCAGCAGTCAACTAGCGGGGACCCAAGAGACCCAGTACTTC
size: .
V: TRBV25-1
D: TRBD2
J: TRBJ2-5

CDR3: CASKEGKGTDEQFF
DNA: TGCGCCAGCAAGGAGGGAAAGGGTACGGATGAGCAGTTCTTC
size: .
V: TRBV10-2
D: .
J: TRBJ2-1

CDR3: CASSSRTSGDQETQYF
DNA: TGTGCCAGCAGTTCTCGGACTAGCGGGGATCAAGAGACCCAGTACTTC
size: few
V: TRBV27
D: TRBD2
J: TRBJ2-5

CDR3: CASSVVVSSYNEQFF
DNA: TGTGCCAGCAGCGTAGTAGTGAGCTCCTACAATGAGCAGTTCTTC
size: .
V: TRBV9
D: .
J: TRBJ2-1

CDR3: CASGLAHSGGTDTQYF
DNA: TGTGCTAGTGGTTTGGCCCACTCGGGGGGCACAGATACGCAGTATTTT
size: few
V: TRBV12-5
D: .
J: TRBJ2-3

CDR3: CASSQVSGALNEQFF
DNA: TGTGCCAGCAGCCAAGTGTCGGGGGCGCTTAATGAGCAGTTCTTC
size: .
V: TRBV4-2
D: .
J: TRBJ2-1

CDR3: CASSYTGDTEAFF
DNA: TGTGCCAGCAGCTACACAGGGGACACTGAAGCTTTCTTT
size: .
V: TRBV7-8
D: TRBD1
J: TRBJ1-1

CDR3: CASSIGRLIPTANTEAFF
DNA: TGTGCCAGTAGTATAGGACGTCTTATCCCAACCGCGAACACTGAAGCTTTCTTT
size: .
V: TRBV19
D: .
J: TRBJ1-1

CDR3: CASSAGTHTGELFF
DNA: TGTGCCAGCAGCGCCGGGACTCACACCGGGGAGCTGTTTTTT
size: .
V: TRBV6-5
D: .
J: TRBJ2-2

CDR3: CASSESGQYQETQYF
DNA: TGTGCCAGCAGTGAATCGGGACAGTACCAAGAGACCCAGTACTTC
size: few
V: TRBV25-1
D: TRBD1
J: TRBJ2-5

CDR3: CATSRGTGEGADTQYF
DNA: TGTGCCACCAGCAGAGGTACAGGGGAAGGGGCAGATACGCAGTATTTT
size: .
V: TRBV15
D: TRBD1
J: TRBJ2-3

CDR3: CASSEAVGPTDTQYF
DNA: TGTGCCAGCAGTGAAGCGGTCGGACCCACAGATACGCAGTATTTT
size: once
V: TRBV6-1
D: .
J: TRBJ2-3

CDR3: CASSVDGGNQPQHF
DNA: TGTGCCAGCAGCGTAGACGGAGGGAATCAGCCCCAGCATTTT
size: few
V: TRBV9
D: .
J: TRBJ1-5

CDR3: CASSLIDSPLQETQYF
DNA: TGTGCCAGCAGCTTAATAGACAGCCCCCTCCAAGAGACCCAGTACTTC
size: .
V: TRBV7-2
D: .
J: TRBJ2-5

CDR3: CASSFGGTVGRTDTQYF
DNA: TGTGCCAGCAGCTTTGGGGGGACGGTAGGCCGCACAGATACGCAGTATTTT
size: .
V: TRBV11-3
D: .
J: TRBJ2-3